Sequencing of this TCR beta chain was carried out in a study of Tregs in tolerant kidney transplant recipients. Study overall: The nonmyeloablative bone marrow transplants came from related graft donors, with transient mixed chimerism.

This CDR3 has 17 residues. Germline assignment: CDR1 GTSNPN and CDR2 SVGIG (reference sequence). With V trimmed by 3 bases and J by 0 bases, 12 bases remained unmatched. Points on this clone: The read halts 3 residues ahead of the CDR3 end, with the missing end drawn from the germline J gene.

Assay: immunoSEQ multiplex PCR; the TCRdb copy retains only in-frame clones and omits some. The specimen's table records more than 45,000 clones. The chain links TRBV30 to TRBJ2-3, with 7 bases lining up with TRBD2. Material: CD4+ T cells from blood, obtained before the transplant. This sequence was found in a human donor who received a combined kidney and bone marrow transplant. The sequenced CDR3 bases are TGTGCCTGGAGCCCCCGGGTAGCGGGCATTAGCACAGATACG. This translates into CAWSPRVAGISTDT. The complete CDR3 sequence is CAWSPRVAGISTDTQYF.